This record covers a single T cell receptor beta chain. What this receptor recognizes is not known. No much larger clone is present one base from it, and per-base qualities are unavailable. Synthesis of TCR cDNA relied on 5'RACE template switching, a step that introduced a universal primer site along with unique molecular identifiers. Priming of cDNA synthesis was performed from both the TCR alpha and TCR beta constant segments. Two PCR steps were used to amplify libraries, with sample barcodes and sequencing adapters being added in the second step. Libraries were sequenced on Illumina HiSeq 2500 (2x100 bp) or NovaSeq (2x150 bp). In the source study's methods: Demultiplexing of reads and collapsing into UMI consensus sequences were performed with MIGEC, and V(D)J alignment was carried out with MiXCR. Vaccine-responding clonotypes were defined with edgeR using replicate PBMC samples, requiring FDR below 0.01 and a log2 fold change above 5 up to day 15. Each bulk clonotype received a CD4 or CD8 identity based on whether the sequenced CD4 or CD8 repertoire contained that clonotype at higher abundance. TCRdb passed the public sequencing reads through fastp at Q25 and MiXCR, retaining productive beta sequences. A single entry per CDR3 protein holds the most common genes and DNA from its merged rows. For this entry, the V and J calls and clone size follow TCRdb and not the study's own pipeline. For this sample there are approximately 510,000 distinct CDR3 sequences; just over 20% appear just once. About a sixth of the sample belongs to the ten largest clones.

V is clipped by 6 bases and J by 3 bases, and the sequence between their germline boundaries is 11 bases long. The CDR3 goes from the cysteine to the phenylalanine over 13 residues. Of all the DNA, just the CDR3 is kept, 39 bases in frame from base 1. The intended sense of this specimen's treatment or condition label: live attenuated yellow fever vaccine strain. Two biological replicates of bulk PBMCs were collected at each blood-draw timepoint. PBMCs were isolated from peripheral blood using a standard Ficoll-Paque protocol. TriZol was used to extract RNA from bulk PBMCs, CD4 and CD8 fractions, and dextramer-positive and dextramer-negative fractions. The data stem from a study of T cells after yellow fever vaccination (dated by TCRdb to between 2019 and 2020). Context from the whole study: Libraries from fractions with low cell numbers were prepared with the SMART-Seq v4 Ultra Low Input RNA kit. Blood samples were taken at several timepoints before and after primary and secondary immunization, and bulk PBMC replicates and cell subsets were isolated. To follow T-cell clones before and after primary and booster YFV17D yellow fever vaccination, bulk TCR alpha and beta repertoires were sequenced over time. Two healthy male donors made up the cohort, one aged 18 to 29 years and the other aged 30 to 40 years. General conclusions and limits of the study: Because the study included only a couple of donors, the extent to which the findings can be generalized is limited. Compared with the primary T-cell response, the secondary T-cell response was weaker but faster, peaking on day 5 rather than day 15. After the booster, most of the clones that had expanded following primary vaccination were detected again (around 95% of CD4 and 80% to 90% of CD8), which suggests that memory was broadly maintained. A small fraction of clonotypes showed up in both the CD4 and CD8 compartments, probably as a result of convergent recombination. Because abundant contaminating clonotypes from the bulk population could be contained in FACS-sorted repertoires, computational filtering was required.

The specimen comprised PBMCs, sampled 21 days after the first yellow fever vaccination. The V and J genes are TRBV12-3 or TRBV12-4 and TRBJ1-1; a tentative D match to TRBD1 spans 6 bases. This sequence originates from a man aged 18-30 years who received the YFV17D yellow fever vaccine. The sequence in DNA is TGTGCCAGCAGATCCCCAGGGGACACTGAAGCTTTCTTT. This codes for CASRSPGDTEAFF.